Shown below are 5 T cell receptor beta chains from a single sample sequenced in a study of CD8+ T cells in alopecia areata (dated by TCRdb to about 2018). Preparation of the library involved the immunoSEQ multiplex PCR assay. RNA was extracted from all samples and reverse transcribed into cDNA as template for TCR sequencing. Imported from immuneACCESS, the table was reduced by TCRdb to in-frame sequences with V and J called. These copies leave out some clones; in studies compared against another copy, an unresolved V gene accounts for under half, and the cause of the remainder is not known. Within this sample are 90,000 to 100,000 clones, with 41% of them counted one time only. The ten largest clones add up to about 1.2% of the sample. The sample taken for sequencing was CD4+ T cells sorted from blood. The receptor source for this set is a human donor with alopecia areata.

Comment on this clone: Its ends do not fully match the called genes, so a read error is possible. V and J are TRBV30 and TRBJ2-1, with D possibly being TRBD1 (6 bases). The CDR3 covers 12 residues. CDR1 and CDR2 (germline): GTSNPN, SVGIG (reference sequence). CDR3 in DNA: TGTGCCCGGAGCAGGGGCTACAATGAGCAGTTCTTC. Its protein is CARSRGYNEQFF.

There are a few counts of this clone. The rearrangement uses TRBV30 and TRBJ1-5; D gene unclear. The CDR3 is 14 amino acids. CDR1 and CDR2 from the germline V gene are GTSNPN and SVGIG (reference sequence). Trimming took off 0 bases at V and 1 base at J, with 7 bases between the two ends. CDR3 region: CAWSVGTSNQPQHF. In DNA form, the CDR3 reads TGTGCCTGGAGTGTGGGCACAAGCAATCAGCCCCAGCATTTT.

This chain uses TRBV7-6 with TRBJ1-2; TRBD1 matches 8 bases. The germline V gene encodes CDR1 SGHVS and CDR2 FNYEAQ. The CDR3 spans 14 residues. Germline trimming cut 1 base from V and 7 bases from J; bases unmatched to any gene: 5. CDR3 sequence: CASSLDDRGRGYTF. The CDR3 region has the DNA TGTGCCAGCAGCTTAGACGACAGGGGACGTGGCTACACCTTC.

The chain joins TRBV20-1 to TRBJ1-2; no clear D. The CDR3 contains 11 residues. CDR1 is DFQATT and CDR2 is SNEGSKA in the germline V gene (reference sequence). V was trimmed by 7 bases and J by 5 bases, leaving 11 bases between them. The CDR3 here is CSVGSRYGYTF. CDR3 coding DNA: TGCAGTGTGGGCAGTCGGTATGGCTACACCTTC.

CDR3 residues: CATLHPGRNTEAFF. For the CDR3, the DNA is TGTGCCACCCTCCACCCGGGCCGAAACACTGAAGCTTTCTTT. The chain recombines TRBV19 with TRBJ1-1; D call uncertain. CDR1 LNHDA and CDR2 SQIVND come from the germline V gene (reference sequence). V was shortened by 10 bases and J by 2 bases, with 17 bases between the two germline ends. This CDR3 comprises 14 residues.